This TCR beta chain was profiled in a study of spatial heterogeneity in lung cancer. Time point in this sample: sample taken at primary tumor resection. Germline lookup yields CDR1 MNHNS and CDR2 SASEGT. The V end was cut by 6 bases, the J end by 4 bases, with 16 bases between. The CDR3 totals 16 residues. MiXCR, applied by TCRdb to the 5' RACE reads, yields one record per CDR3 protein. This table has roughly 25,000 distinct CDR3 sequences, approximately 4.7% appearing once. This clonotype was found many times. Here the sequenced sample was PBMCs, taken at surgery. The source is a male donor with early-stage non-small cell lung cancer. V and J are TRBV6-1 and TRBJ1-6, with D unresolved. DNA for the CDR3: TGTGCCAGCAGGGGAAAGGAACGATCATATAATTCACCCCTCCACTTT. Translating it yields CASRGKERSYNSPLHF.